The 20 T cell receptor beta chains presented below share a single source sample, sequenced in a study of cytomegalovirus exposure and HLA in healthy donors. The primer mix had 60 Vbeta and 13 Jbeta primers. Generated by immunoSEQ multiplex PCR, the TCRdb table keeps only in-frame clones and is missing some. This sample carries 150,000 to 200,000 clones, roughly 79% of them seen once, and the ten largest clones take around 2%. Sequencing was done on a sample of PBMCs. These receptors were obtained from a woman aged 25 to 45 in good health and CMV-seropositive.

The CDR3 DNA reads as TGTGCCAGCAGCTTAGAGGGGCCCAGACTCAGCACTGAAGCTTTCTTT. It is translated as CASSLEGPRLSTEAFF. The chain recombines TRBV7-2 with TRBJ1-1; D might be TRBD1 (5 bases). This CDR3 spans 16 amino acids. Between the trimmed V and J ends, which lost 1 base and 4 bases, there was a span of 16 bases. The germline V gene encodes CDR1 SGHTA and CDR2 FQGNSA.

The chain couples TRBV11-2 to TRBJ2-6; TRBD1 is a possible D gene (5 bases). The length of the CDR3 is 16 residues. The germline CDR1 and CDR2 sequences are SGHAT and FQNNGV. Trimming stripped 6 bases from V and 0 bases from J, with 12 bases between. The CDR3, as DNA: TGTGCCAGCAGTTCTTCAGGGTCCTCTGGGGCCAACGTCCTGACTTTC. Protein: CASSSSGSSGANVLTF. Full variable domain (missing parts from reference TRBV11-2 and TRBJ2-6): EAGVAQSPRYKIIEKRQSVAFWCNPISGHATLYWYQQILGQGPKLLIQFQNNGVVDDSQLPKDRFSAERLKGVDSTLKIQPAKLEDSAVYLCASSSSGSSGANVLTFGAGSRLTVL.

This chain connects TRBV4-3 to TRBJ2-2; D may be TRBD1 (6 bases). CDR3 size: 17 residues. V was shortened by 0 bases and J by 0 bases, with 11 bases between the two germline ends. Germline V gene lookup returns CDR1 LGHNA and CDR2 YSLEER. Written as DNA, the CDR3 is TGCGCCAGCAGCCAAGAGGGGGCAGGGACGAACACCGGGGAGCTGTTTTTT. Protein product: CASSQEGAGTNTGELFF.

The genes are TRBV28 and TRBJ1-2; D not resolved. V dropped 10 bases and J dropped 4 bases, with 19 bases sitting between them. The CDR3 is made up of 14 amino acids. Germline CDR1 is MDHEN and CDR2 is SYDVKM. For the CDR3, the DNA is TGTGCCATTTCCCCCCGGGGTCCGTTCTATGGCTACACCTTC. Amino acids: CAISPRGPFYGYTF.

This clone was detected only a few times. This chain links TRBV9 with TRBJ1-6; tentative D call: TRBD1 (6 bases). This CDR3 has 15 amino acids. CDR1 is SGDLS and CDR2 is YYNGEE in the germline V gene. V lost 3 bases to trimming and J lost 7 bases, with 14 bases between them. The CDR3: CASSAEAQGNSPLHF. The DNA of the CDR3 is TGTGCCAGCAGCGCCGAGGCACAGGGAAATTCACCCCTCCACTTT.

The V call is TRBV2, the J call TRBJ1-2; 11 bases line up with TRBD1. This CDR3 has 19 residues. The J segment lost 6 bases and the V segment lost 4 bases, leaving 19 bases of the junction unmatched. Germline V CDR1 and CDR2: SNHLY, FYNNEI. The CDR3 region is CASSVSGSYRTGGTDGYTF. Written as DNA, the CDR3 is TGTGCCAGCAGTGTATCAGGCTCCTACAGGACAGGGGGCACGGATGGCTACACCTTC.

The V and J genes are TRBV7-9 and TRBJ1-2, with D uncertain. The V gene lost 0 bases and the J gene lost 6 bases, with 5 bases spanning the gap. Germline V gene sequence: CDR1 SEHNR, CDR2 FQNEAQ (reference sequence). The CDR3 has 12 residues. The CDR3 region is CASSLAADGYTF. Here the CDR3 DNA reads TGTGCCAGCAGCTTAGCCGCAGATGGCTACACCTTC.

The V gene is TRBV19, the J gene TRBJ1-1; TRBD1 agrees at 8 bases. Germline V gene sequence: CDR1 LNHDA, CDR2 SQIVND (reference sequence). The CDR3 length is 15 residues. The V gene end was trimmed by 4 bases and the J gene end by 3 bases; junction bases not matched to a gene: 7. The CDR3 coding sequence is TGTGCCAGTAGTAGACCGGGACAGGCTCACACTGAAGCTTTCTTT. It specifies CASSRPGQAHTEAFF. Supplemented by reference TRBV19 and TRBJ1-1, the full variable domain reads DGGITQSPKYLFRKEGQNVTLSCEQNLNHDAMYWYRQDPGQGLRLIYYSQIVNDFQKGDIAEGYSVSREKKESFPLTVTSAQKNPTAFYLCASSRPGQAHTEAFFGQGTRLTVV.

This chain uses TRBV7-6 with TRBJ1-2, with 8 bases fitting TRBD1. The CDR3 is 14 residues long. Germline V lookup: CDR1 SGHVS, CDR2 FNYEAQ. V was clipped by 5 bases and J by 8 bases; unmatched bases: 10. CDR3 in DNA: TGTGCCAGCAGCCCCGACAGGGGCCCGAGGGGCTACACCTTC. Translated: CASSPDRGPRGYTF.

The rearrangement joins TRBV5-6 to TRBJ1-3; no clear D gene. Germline values: CDR1 SGHDT, CDR2 YYEEEE. V lost 1 base and J lost 0, with 14 bases in between. CDR3 length equals 17 residues. CDR3: CASSLSIGLRSGNTIYF. The CDR3 region has the DNA TGTGCCAGCAGCTTGTCGATTGGGCTCCGCTCTGGAAACACCATATATTTT.

This clone occurred once. The rearrangement uses TRBV6-6 and TRBJ2-2, with D perhaps matching TRBD2 (6 bases). V was clipped by 7 bases and J by 4 bases, with 19 bases between them. The V gene's germline CDR1 is MNHNY and CDR2 SVGAGI (reference sequence). This CDR3 is 16 amino acids long. CDR3 amino acids: CASKGAGLRGTGELFF. In DNA form, the CDR3 reads TGTGCCAGCAAGGGAGCGGGTCTCAGAGGCACCGGGGAGCTGTTTTTT.

The genes are TRBV5-5 and TRBJ2-2; 11 bases are shared with TRBD1. V trimming: 4 bases; J trimming: 6 bases; junction bases outside the gene matches: 5. The CDR3 loop spans 15 amino acids. Germline CDR1 reads SGHKS; CDR2 reads YYEKEE (reference sequence). Written as DNA, the CDR3 is TGTGCCAGCAGCGGACAGGGGGCGATTTCCGGGGAGCTGTTTTTT. Its translation: CASSGQGAISGELFF.

The chain employs TRBV15 and TRBJ2-7; possible D gene TRBD2, 6 bases. The V and J ends lost 0 bases and 6 bases respectively, with 18 bases between them. Germline V gene data show CDR1 as LNHNV and CDR2 as YYDKDF (reference sequence). The CDR3 is 16 residues long. CDR3 loop: CATSRDRVAEGGEQYF. The CDR3 coding sequence is TGTGCCACCAGCAGAGATCGAGTCGCCGAGGGAGGCGAGCAGTACTTC.

J is TRBJ2-3 and V is TRBV11-2; tentative D call: TRBD2 (5 bases). Germline V gene data show CDR1 as SGHAT and CDR2 as FQNNGV. The germline V and J ends were trimmed by 6 bases and 4 bases, with 8 bases remaining between them. The CDR3 consists of 12 residues. This CDR3 reads CASSLASDTQYF. As DNA, the CDR3 is TGTGCCAGCAGTCTAGCCTCAGATACGCAGTATTTT.

The J gene is TRBJ2-7, the V gene TRBV13, with 8 bases lining up with TRBD2. Per the germline V gene, CDR1 is PRHDT and CDR2 is FYEKMQ (reference sequence). J was trimmed by 3 bases and V by 4 bases; bases with no gene match: 8. CDR3 length: 15 amino acids. This CDR3 reads CASSSPGLGIYEQYF. The CDR3 DNA is TGTGCCAGCAGCTCACCGGGACTAGGGATCTACGAGCAGTACTTC.

The J gene is TRBJ2-7, the V gene TRBV14; TRBD2 matches 9 bases. Trimming at V came to 11 bases and at J to 2 bases, leaving 16 bases not matched to a gene. Germline CDR1 and CDR2: SGHDN and FVKESK. CDR3 size: 16 residues. The CDR3 region has the DNA TGTGCCGCCGCGGGGGGGTTCAGGACGTTGGCCTACGAGCAGTACTTC. Its protein product is CAAAGGFRTLAYEQYF.

This clone is a singleton in its sample. The chain links TRBV4-1 to TRBJ2-2; a possible D gene is TRBD2 (5 bases). V lost 3 bases and J lost 7, with 15 bases in between. Germline V gene lookup returns CDR1 MGHRA and CDR2 YSYEKL. This CDR3 has 15 amino acids. This CDR3 is CASSHGPSLSGELFF. For the CDR3, the DNA is TGCGCCAGCAGCCATGGCCCTAGCCTAAGCGGGGAGCTGTTTTTT.

Of note for this clone: Other DNA sequences in the sample encode the same CDR3. The J gene is TRBJ2-5, the V gene TRBV5-1; 9 bases fit TRBD1. The J segment lost 1 base and the V segment lost 3 bases, leaving 1 base of the junction unmatched. This CDR3 region has 14 residues. CDR1 and CDR2 (germline): SGHRS, YFSETQ. The CDR3 here is CASSSGQGQETQYF. CDR3 nucleotides: TGCGCCAGCAGCTCGGGACAGGGCCAAGAGACCCAGTACTTC.

This clone has only one observation. V gene TRBV11-2 combines with J gene TRBJ2-4; a possible D gene is TRBD1 (5 bases). Germline V gene lookup returns CDR1 SGHAT and CDR2 FQNNGV. The V gene lost 0 bases and the J gene lost 8 bases, with 17 bases spanning the gap. CDR3 length: 16 residues. CDR3 sequence reads: CASSLEPLGQGDIQYF. The DNA for the CDR3 is TGTGCCAGCAGCTTAGAGCCCCTCGGGCAAGGGGACATTCAGTACTTC.

The V gene is TRBV4-3, the J gene TRBJ2-7; TRBD2 matches at 7 bases. The CDR3 sequence is 15 residues long. Germline trimming cut 0 bases from V and 3 bases from J; bases unmatched to any gene: 5. CDR1 is LGHNA and CDR2 is YSLEER in the germline V gene. This chain's CDR3 is CASSQDIRDYYEQYF. CDR3 bases: TGCGCCAGCAGCCAAGATATCAGGGACTACTACGAGCAGTACTTC.